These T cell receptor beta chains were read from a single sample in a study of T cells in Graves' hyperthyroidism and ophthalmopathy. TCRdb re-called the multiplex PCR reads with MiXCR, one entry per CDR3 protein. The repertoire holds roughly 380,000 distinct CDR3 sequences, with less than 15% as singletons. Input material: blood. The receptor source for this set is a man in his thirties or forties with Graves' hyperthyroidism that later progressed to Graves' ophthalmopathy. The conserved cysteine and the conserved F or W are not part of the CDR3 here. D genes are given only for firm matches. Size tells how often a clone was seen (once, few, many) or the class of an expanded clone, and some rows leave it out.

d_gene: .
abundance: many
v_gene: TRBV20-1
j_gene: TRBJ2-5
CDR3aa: SARSSYTLQETQY

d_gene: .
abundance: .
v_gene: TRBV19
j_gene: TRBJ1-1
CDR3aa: ASSIADRYSNTEAF

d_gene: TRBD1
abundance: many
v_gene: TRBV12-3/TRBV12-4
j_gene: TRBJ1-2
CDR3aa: ASRPGQNYGYT

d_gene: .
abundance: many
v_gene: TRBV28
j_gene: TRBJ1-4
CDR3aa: ASSYNEKLF

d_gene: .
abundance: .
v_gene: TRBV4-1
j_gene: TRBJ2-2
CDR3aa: ASRGVSGTGELF

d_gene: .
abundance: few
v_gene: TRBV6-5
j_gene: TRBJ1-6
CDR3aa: ASSYSYGRGALH

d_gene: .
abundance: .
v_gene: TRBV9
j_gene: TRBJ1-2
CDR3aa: ASSPSPTWEGDGYT

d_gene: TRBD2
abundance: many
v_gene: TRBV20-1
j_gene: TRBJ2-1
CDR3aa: SARTSGSYNEQF

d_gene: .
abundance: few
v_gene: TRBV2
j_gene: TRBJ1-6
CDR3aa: ASSVIQGSPLH

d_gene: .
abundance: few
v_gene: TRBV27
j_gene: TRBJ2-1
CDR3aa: ASSLWGDGEQF

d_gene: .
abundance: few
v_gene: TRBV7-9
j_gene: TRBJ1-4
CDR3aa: ASSLVSAGNEKLF

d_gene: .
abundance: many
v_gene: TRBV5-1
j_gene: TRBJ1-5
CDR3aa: ASSPRGGNQPQH

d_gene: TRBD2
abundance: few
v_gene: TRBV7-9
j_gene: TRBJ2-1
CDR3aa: ASSTTPGLAAPSYNEQF

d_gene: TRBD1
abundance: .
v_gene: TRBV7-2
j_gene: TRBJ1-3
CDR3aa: ASSFPGQGHSGNTIY

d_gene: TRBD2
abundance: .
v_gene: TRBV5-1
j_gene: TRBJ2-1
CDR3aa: ASSPLVGLDEQF

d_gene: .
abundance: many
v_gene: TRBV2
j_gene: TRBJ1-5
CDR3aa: ASNWGNSNQPQH

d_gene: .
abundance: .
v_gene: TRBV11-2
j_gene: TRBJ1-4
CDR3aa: ASSAITRDSRKKLF

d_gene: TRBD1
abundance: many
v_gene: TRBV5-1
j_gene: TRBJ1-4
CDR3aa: ASSLVGAGQGEKLF

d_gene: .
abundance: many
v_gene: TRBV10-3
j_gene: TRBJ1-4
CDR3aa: AISVQINEKLF

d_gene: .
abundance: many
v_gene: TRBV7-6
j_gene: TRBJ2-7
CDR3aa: ASSSGDGSYEQY

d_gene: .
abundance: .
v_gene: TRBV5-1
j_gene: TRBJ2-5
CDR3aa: ASSSTGYLQETQY

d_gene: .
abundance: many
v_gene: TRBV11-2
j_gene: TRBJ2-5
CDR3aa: ASSLGLTYQETQY

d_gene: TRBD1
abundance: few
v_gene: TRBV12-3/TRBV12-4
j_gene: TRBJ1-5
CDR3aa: ASSSLGWDREISNQPQH

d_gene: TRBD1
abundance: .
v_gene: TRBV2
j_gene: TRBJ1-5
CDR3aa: ASSEGQGGYQPQH

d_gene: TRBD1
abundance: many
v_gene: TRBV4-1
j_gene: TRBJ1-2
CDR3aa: ASSQRTGNYGYT

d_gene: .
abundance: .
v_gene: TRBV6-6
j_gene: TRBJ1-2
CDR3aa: ASSYSQGSSGYT

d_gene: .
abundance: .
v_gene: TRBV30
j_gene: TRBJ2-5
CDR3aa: AWSISGLETQY

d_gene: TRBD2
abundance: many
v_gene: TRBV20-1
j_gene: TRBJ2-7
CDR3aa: SASRDYYEQY

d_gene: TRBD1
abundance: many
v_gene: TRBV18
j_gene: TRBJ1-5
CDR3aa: ASSPQGQGDQPQH

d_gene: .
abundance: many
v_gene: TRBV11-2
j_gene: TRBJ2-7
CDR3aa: ASSVPGLPYEQY

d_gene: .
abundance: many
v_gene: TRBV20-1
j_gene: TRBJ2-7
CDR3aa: SAGGGGAVRGEQY

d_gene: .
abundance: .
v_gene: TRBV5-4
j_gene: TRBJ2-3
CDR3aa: ASSRYSGTSTDTQY

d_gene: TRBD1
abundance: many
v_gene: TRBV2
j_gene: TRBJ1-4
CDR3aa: ASTGTVIATNEKLF

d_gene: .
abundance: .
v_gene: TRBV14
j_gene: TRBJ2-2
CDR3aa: ASSQFIGIAGTGELF

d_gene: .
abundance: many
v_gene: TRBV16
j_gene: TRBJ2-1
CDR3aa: ASSQSWQGGYEQF

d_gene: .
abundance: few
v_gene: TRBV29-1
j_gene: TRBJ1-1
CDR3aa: SVAGTEAF

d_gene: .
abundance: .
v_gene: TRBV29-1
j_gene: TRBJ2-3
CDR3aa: SVDPSTDTQY

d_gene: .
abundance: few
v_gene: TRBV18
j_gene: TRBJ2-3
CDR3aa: ASSPRQDSSTDTQY

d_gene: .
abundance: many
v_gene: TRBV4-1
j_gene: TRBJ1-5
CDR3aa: ASSQEEHQPQH

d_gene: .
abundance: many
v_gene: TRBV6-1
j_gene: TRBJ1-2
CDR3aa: ASSEGGRGNYGYT

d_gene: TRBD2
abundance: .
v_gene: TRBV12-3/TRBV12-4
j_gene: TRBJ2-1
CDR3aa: ASSLVPAGGRF

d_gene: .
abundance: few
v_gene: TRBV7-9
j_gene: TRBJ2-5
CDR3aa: ASSPGRPQETQY

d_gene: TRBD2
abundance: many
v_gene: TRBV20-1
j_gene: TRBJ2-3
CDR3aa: SARTGLANGGTQY

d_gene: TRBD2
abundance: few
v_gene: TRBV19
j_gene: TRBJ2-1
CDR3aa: ASSIASWGGNEQF

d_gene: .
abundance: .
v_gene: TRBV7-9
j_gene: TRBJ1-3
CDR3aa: ASNQGGRGNTIY

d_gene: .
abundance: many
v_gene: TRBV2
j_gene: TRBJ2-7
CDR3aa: ASIGPGPYEQY